These 31 T cell receptor beta chains came from one sample sequenced in a study of CD8 T cells in Susac syndrome. The RNA, about 0.45 to 1 ug, was put through reverse transcription using random hexamers. TCRdb called the immunoSEQ multiplex PCR reads again in MiXCR, with one record for every CDR3 protein. The sample holds 250,000 to 350,000 distinct CDR3 sequences, about 88% seen once. The sequenced sample consisted of CD8+ T cells from PBMCs. These TCRs come from a human donor with multiple sclerosis.

This chain connects TRBV13 to TRBJ2-7; D possibly corresponds to TRBD2 (6 bases). With 5 bases removed from V and 3 bases from J, the gap between germline ends came to 14 bases. Per the germline V gene, CDR1 is PRHDT and CDR2 is FYEKMQ (reference sequence). CDR3 length equals 14 residues. CDR3 sequence: CASSTRLGGYEQYF. The CDR3 region has the DNA TGTGCCAGCAGCACCCGACTCGGGGGCTACGAGCAGTACTTC.

This chain connects TRBV14 to TRBJ1-1; 7 positions match TRBD1. With 5 bases clipped from V and 3 bases from J, the junction kept 9 bases outside the gene matches. The CDR3 sequence is 15 residues long. From germline, CDR1 is SGHDN and CDR2 FVKESK. The CDR3 bases are TGTGCCAGCAGCTCCGACAGGGACTGGTACACTGAAGCTTTCTTT. Translation: CASSSDRDWYTEAFF.

This clonotype was recorded only once. The chain combines TRBV18 with TRBJ2-3; 8 nucleotides align to TRBD1. This CDR3 has 19 amino acids. The V gene end was trimmed by 5 bases and the J gene end by 1 base; junction bases not matched to a gene: 17. Germline V CDR1 and CDR2: KGHSH, LQKENI. The CDR3 is CASSGQGLSSGIRTDTQYF. The CDR3 nucleotides are TGTGCCAGCTCAGGACAGGGTCTCTCCTCCGGAATCCGCACAGATACGCAGTATTTT.

The chain carries TRBV15 and TRBJ1-5; unclear D gene. Looked up from germline, CDR1 is LNHNV and CDR2 is YYDKDF (reference sequence). CDR3 size: 16 residues. V was trimmed by 1 base and J by 3 bases, leaving 13 bases between them. The CDR3 region is CATSRVGRAFNQPQHF. The CDR3 DNA follows: TGTGCCACCAGCAGAGTGGGGAGAGCGTTCAATCAGCCCCAGCATTTT.

V is TRBV29-1 and J is TRBJ1-4; 9 bases map to TRBD1. Germline CDR1 is SQVTM and CDR2 is ANQGSEA. The CDR3 spans 12 residues. The V gene end was trimmed by 7 bases and the J gene end by 6 bases; junction bases not matched to a gene: 3. In DNA, the CDR3 is TGCAGCGGGACAGGGGAGGATGAAAAACTGTTTTTT. Translating it yields CSGTGEDEKLFF. The full variable domain, completed using reference TRBV29-1 and TRBJ1-4, is SAVISQKPSRDICQRGTSLTIQCQVDSQVTMMFWYRQQPGQSLTLIATANQGSEATYESGFVIDKFPISRPNLTFSTLTVSNMSPEDSSIYLCSGTGEDEKLFFGSGTQLSVL.

In nucleotides, the CDR3 is TGTGCCAGCAGCAGGACGACGGAGATCTCCTACGAGCAGTACTTC. The encoded protein is CASSRTTEISYEQYF. V gene TRBV6-5 combines with J gene TRBJ2-7; no clear D gene. The CDR3 contains 15 residues. Germline V gene lookup returns CDR1 MNHEY and CDR2 SVGAGI. Trimming took 6 bases from V and 0 from J, leaving 15 bases between them.

The V and J genes are TRBV9 and TRBJ2-7; 9 bases align to TRBD2. The CDR3 is 15 residues long. Germline CDR1 reads SGDLS; CDR2 reads YYNGEE. The ends lost 4 bases at V and 4 bases at J; junction bases unmatched: 9. The CDR3 DNA reads as TGTGCCAGCAGCCTCCCGAGTAGCGGGAGTTACGAGCAGTACTTC. This gives the protein CASSLPSSGSYEQYF.

The chain combines TRBV30 with TRBJ1-1; D not certain. The V end lost 0 bases, the J end lost 8 bases, and 13 bases lay between the germline ends. Germline V lookup: CDR1 GTSNPN, CDR2 SVGIG (reference sequence). This CDR3 spans 13 amino acids. In DNA form, the CDR3 reads TGTGCCTGGAGTGTATCCGGGCACGGGGAAGCTTTCTTT. Translation gives CAWSVSGHGEAFF.

This rearrangement joins TRBV4-1 to TRBJ2-7; TRBD2 is a possible D gene (5 bases). In germline, CDR1 is MGHRA, CDR2 YSYEKL. The CDR3 is 15 residues long. Trimming removed 1 base at V and 7 bases at J, with 17 bases between. The CDR3 reads CASSQVLGRGREQYF. The CDR3 nucleotides read TGCGCCAGCAGCCAAGTCTTGGGTCGGGGTCGGGAGCAGTACTTC.

J is TRBJ1-1 and V is TRBV15; TRBD1 is a possible D gene (5 bases). The CDR3 is 18 residues long. The V gene's germline CDR1 is LNHNV and CDR2 YYDKDF (reference sequence). The V end was cut by 6 bases, the J end by 1 base, with 24 bases between. CDR3 sequence: CATRPPMGLTKGNTEAFF. DNA for the CDR3: TGTGCCACCAGGCCCCCGATGGGACTTACCAAAGGGAACACTGAAGCTTTCTTT. The full variable domain, in which reference TRBV15 and TRBJ1-1 provide the parts outside the CDR3, is DAMVIQNPRYQVTQFGKPVTLSCSQTLNHNVMYWYQQKSSQAPKLLFHYYDKDFNNEADTPDNFQSRRPNTSFCFLDIRSPGLGDTAMYLCATRPPMGLTKGNTEAFFGQGTRLTVV.

The chain combines TRBV12-3 or TRBV12-4 with TRBJ2-3; either TRBD1 or TRBD2 may fit D (5 bases each). V lost 3 bases to trimming and J lost 4 bases, with 20 bases between them. This CDR3 is 17 amino acids long. For the CDR3, the DNA is TGTGCCAGCAGTTTCCGGGGCGAAATACAAGTCCCAGATACGCAGTATTTT. As protein: CASSFRGEIQVPDTQYF.

The J gene is TRBJ2-6, the V gene TRBV5-6; possible D gene TRBD1, 6 bases. Germline CDR1 and CDR2: SGHDT and YYEEEE. The CDR3 consists of 15 residues. Trimming removed 4 bases from V and 3 bases from J, with 11 bases in between. The CDR3 is CASSQQGYGANVLTF. CDR3 nucleotides: TGTGCCAGCAGCCAACAGGGCTATGGGGCCAACGTCCTGACTTTC.

This clonotype was recorded a few times. The rearrangement joins TRBV27 to TRBJ2-7; 8 bases align to TRBD1. The CDR3 consists of 11 residues. J lost 6 bases, V lost 8 bases, and 3 bases had no gene match. Germline CDR1 reads MNHEY; CDR2 reads SMNVEV (reference sequence). CDR3: CASGQGVEQYF. The DNA for the CDR3 is TGTGCCAGCGGACAGGGCGTCGAGCAGTACTTC.

The chain recombines TRBV5-5 with TRBJ1-1; 7 nucleotides align to TRBD1. Per germline, CDR1 SGHKS and CDR2 YYEKEE (reference sequence). There are 15 residues in the CDR3. V dropped 3 bases and J dropped 1; count of bases not matched to a gene: 6. Here the CDR3 DNA reads TGTGCCAGCAGCTCAGGGGGGGCGCGGAACACTGAAGCTTTCTTT. Translation: CASSSGGARNTEAFF. The full variable domain, its missing parts supplied by reference TRBV5-5 and TRBJ1-1, is DAGVTQSPTHLIKTRGQQVTLRCSPISGHKSVSWYQQVLGQGPQFIFQYYEKEERGRGNFPDRFSARQFPNYSSELNVNALLLGDSALYLCASSSGGARNTEAFFGQGTRLTVV.

V is TRBV10-1 and J is TRBJ2-7; D gene uncertain. CDR1 and CDR2 from the germline V gene are WNHNN and SYGVQD (reference sequence). V lost 4 bases and J 0 bases, leaving 10 bases between the germline ends. This CDR3 has 14 residues. The CDR3 bases are TGCGCCAGCAGTGGGTATGTCCACTCCTACGAGCAGTACTTC. It codes for CASSGYVHSYEQYF.

The chain uses TRBV9 and TRBJ2-1; 7 nucleotides match TRBD2. With V trimmed by 0 bases and J by 8 bases, 8 bases remained unmatched. In germline, CDR1 is SGDLS, CDR2 YYNGEE. This CDR3 has 15 amino acids. The CDR3 protein is CASSVEGLGRDEQFF. The CDR3 coding sequence is TGTGCCAGCAGCGTAGAGGGCTTGGGGAGGGATGAGCAGTTCTTC.

This CDR3 reads CASSLGAGQPQHF. CDR3 in DNA: TGTGCCAGCAGTTTGGGGGCTGGACAGCCCCAGCATTTT. The chain combines TRBV27 with TRBJ1-5; the D gene is possibly TRBD1 (6 bases). Between the trimmed V and J ends, which lost 3 bases and 7 bases, there was a span of 10 bases. CDR3 size: 13 residues. CDR1 and CDR2 (germline): MNHEY, SMNVEV (reference sequence).

The V gene is TRBV4-1, the J gene TRBJ2-3; 9 positions match TRBD1. This CDR3 has 14 amino acids. V lost 4 bases to trimming and J lost 4 bases; unmatched junction nucleotides: 3. Per germline, CDR1 MGHRA and CDR2 YSYEKL. The CDR3 loop reads CASSPGTGPDTQYF. In DNA, the CDR3 is TGCGCCAGCAGCCCAGGGACAGGGCCAGATACGCAGTATTTT.

The chain is built from TRBV9 and TRBJ1-5, with a weak D call TRBD1 (5 bases). Trimming removed 0 bases at V and 4 bases at J, with 11 bases between. The CDR3 is 15 residues long. Germline loops: CDR1 SGDLS, CDR2 YYNGEE. CDR3 residues: CASSVEGTQNQPQHF. CDR3 nucleotide sequence: TGTGCCAGCAGCGTAGAAGGGACCCAGAATCAGCCCCAGCATTTT.

With respect to this clonotype: Lacking the conserved final phenylalanine or tryptophan, this CDR3 likely reflects a read error. The chain combines TRBV6-1 with TRBJ2-7, with no clear D. This CDR3 is built from 14 residues. CDR1 and CDR2 (germline): MNHNS, SASEGT. V was shortened by 3 bases and J by 1 base, with 10 bases between the two germline ends. The CDR3 loop reads CASSDFPNSYEQYL. DNA for the CDR3: TGTGCCAGCAGTGATTTTCCGAATTCCTACGAGCAGTACCTC.

This chain joins TRBV27 and TRBJ2-1; 15 nucleotides agree with TRBD2. CDR3 size: 15 residues. V lost 6 bases and J lost 7; bases outside the gene matches: 4. Germline V gene sequence: CDR1 MNHEY, CDR2 SMNVEV (reference sequence). The CDR3 loop is CASSQGTSGRNEQFF. The CDR3 region has the DNA TGTGCCAGCAGCCAAGGGACTAGCGGGAGGAATGAGCAGTTCTTC.

J is TRBJ2-1 and V is TRBV7-9; the match to TRBD1 covers 9 bases. The CDR3 is made up of 15 amino acids. With V trimmed by 4 bases and J by 9 bases, 10 bases remained unmatched. Looked up from germline, CDR1 is SEHNR and CDR2 is FQNEAQ (reference sequence). CDR3 in DNA: TGTGCCAGCAGCTCCCGGGACAGGGATTATTTTGAGCAGTTCTTC. Translated, it gives CASSSRDRDYFEQFF.

V usage is TRBV20-1 and J usage is TRBJ2-3; TRBD2 is a possible D gene (6 bases). The ends were cut back, 0 bases at V and 2 bases at J, with 18 bases in the middle. The CDR3 spans 17 residues. Germline V gene lookup returns CDR1 DFQATT and CDR2 SNEGSKA (reference sequence). The CDR3 loop reads CSARDLLPSDTTDTQYF. The CDR3 DNA reads as TGCAGTGCTAGAGATCTGTTGCCTAGCGACACCACAGATACGCAGTATTTT.

The chain couples TRBV24-1 to TRBJ1-2; 9 bases match TRBD1. Germline lookup yields CDR1 KGHDR and CDR2 SFDVKD. The CDR3 runs 14 residues. V gave up 0 bases and J gave up 6 bases; unmatched junction bases: 1. CDR3 DNA sequence: TGTGCCACCAGTGATTTGACAGGGGGCAATGGCTACACCTTC. It encodes CATSDLTGGNGYTF.

This sequence joins TRBV27 and TRBJ2-2; possibly TRBD2 for D (6 bases). V was cut by 6 bases and J by 5 bases, with 13 bases left in between. The germline gives CDR1 MNHEY, CDR2 SMNVEV (reference sequence). This CDR3 region has 14 residues. This CDR3 reads CASSWGELTGELFF. The CDR3 DNA is TGTGCCAGCAGCTGGGGGGAGTTGACCGGGGAGCTGTTTTTT.

This clonotype appeared a single time. The rearrangement links TRBV6-1 to TRBJ2-7, with D perhaps given as TRBD1 or TRBD2 (8 bases each). Germline V gives CDR1 MNHNS, CDR2 SASEGT. The V end lost 11 bases, the J end lost 3 bases, and 17 bases lay between the germline ends. The CDR3 loop spans 13 amino acids. CDR3 sequence: CAGQGLGIYEQYF. Written as DNA, the CDR3 is TGTGCCGGACAGGGACTAGGGATCTACGAGCAGTACTTC.

This chain uses TRBV27 with TRBJ2-2; D ambiguous. This CDR3 is built from 14 residues. Trimming removed 7 bases at V and 2 bases at J, with 11 bases between. CDR1 and CDR2 (germline): MNHEY, SMNVEV (reference sequence). The CDR3: CASKPVSNTGELFF. The CDR3, as DNA: TGTGCCAGCAAACCTGTCAGTAACACCGGGGAGCTGTTTTTT.

The chain links TRBV20-1 to TRBJ1-1, with D possibly matching TRBD1 (5 bases). Germline V gene lookup returns CDR1 DFQATT and CDR2 SNEGSKA (reference sequence). The CDR3 spans 15 residues. The germline V and J ends were trimmed by 1 base and 8 bases, with 20 bases remaining between them. The CDR3 loop reads CSARVLLSGSGEAFF. CDR3 DNA sequence: TGCAGTGCTAGAGTACTCCTTTCAGGGTCGGGCGAAGCTTTCTTT.

The J gene is TRBJ2-1, the V gene TRBV4-1; 8 nucleotides agree with TRBD2. Trimming at V came to 1 base and at J to 8 bases, leaving 16 bases not matched to a gene. The CDR3 spans 18 residues. Germline lookup yields CDR1 MGHRA and CDR2 YSYEKL. The CDR3 DNA is TGCGCCAGCAGCCAAGCCTCCCCTAGCGGGCTATTAAAGGATGAGCAGTTCTTC. Amino acid sequence: CASSQASPSGLLKDEQFF.

This sequence joins TRBV4-1 and TRBJ1-1, with TRBD1 matching 7 bases. V was clipped by 4 bases and J by 1 base; unmatched bases: 6. CDR1 MGHRA and CDR2 YSYEKL come from the germline V gene. The length of the CDR3 is 15 residues. CDR3 nucleotide sequence: TGCGCCAGCAGCCGCCCAGGGGGAAAGAACACTGAAGCTTTCTTT. Translated, it gives CASSRPGGKNTEAFF.

The table lists this clonotype with a few counts. The V and J genes are TRBV27 and TRBJ2-7; 9 bases align to TRBD2. The CDR3 is made up of 15 amino acids. The ends lost 3 bases at V and 4 bases at J; junction bases unmatched: 7. Germline CDR1 MNHEY, CDR2 SMNVEV (reference sequence). DNA of the CDR3: TGTGCCAGCAGTTTCCAAGGGACTAGCTTTTACGAGCAGTACTTC. Amino acids: CASSFQGTSFYEQYF.